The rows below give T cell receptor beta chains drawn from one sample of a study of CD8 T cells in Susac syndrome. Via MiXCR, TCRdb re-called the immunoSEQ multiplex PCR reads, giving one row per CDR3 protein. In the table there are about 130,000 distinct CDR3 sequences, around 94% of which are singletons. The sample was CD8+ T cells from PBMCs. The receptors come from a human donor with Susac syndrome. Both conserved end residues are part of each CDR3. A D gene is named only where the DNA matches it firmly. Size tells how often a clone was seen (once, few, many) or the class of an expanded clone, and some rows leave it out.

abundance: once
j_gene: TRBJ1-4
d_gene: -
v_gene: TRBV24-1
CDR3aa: CATSDSDSDNEKLFF
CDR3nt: TGTGCCACCAGTGATTCAGACAGCGATAATGAAAAACTGTTTTTT

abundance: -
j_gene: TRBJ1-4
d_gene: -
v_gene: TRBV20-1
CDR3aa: CSAHPGGEKLFF
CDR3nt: TGCAGTGCTCACCCAGGAGGGGAAAAACTGTTTTTT

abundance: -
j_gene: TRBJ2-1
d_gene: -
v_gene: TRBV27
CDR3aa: CASSLVGDEQFF
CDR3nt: TGTGCCAGCAGTTTGGTGGGTGATGAGCAGTTCTTC

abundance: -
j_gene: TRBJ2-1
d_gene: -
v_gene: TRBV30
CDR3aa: CAWRRDHYNEQFF
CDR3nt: TGTGCCTGGAGGCGCGACCACTACAATGAGCAGTTCTTC

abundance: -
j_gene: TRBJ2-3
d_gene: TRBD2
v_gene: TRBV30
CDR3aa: CAWSPLADRDTQYF
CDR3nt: TGTGCCTGGAGTCCCCTAGCGGACCGAGATACGCAGTATTTT

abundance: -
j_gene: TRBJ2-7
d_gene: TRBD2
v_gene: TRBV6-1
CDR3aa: CATHRGEAYEQYF
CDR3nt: TGTGCCACCCACCGGGGGGAAGCCTACGAGCAGTACTTC

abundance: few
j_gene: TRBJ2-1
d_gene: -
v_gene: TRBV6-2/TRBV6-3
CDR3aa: CASSSGSYNEQFF
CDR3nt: TGTGCCAGCAGTTCGGGCTCTTACAATGAGCAGTTCTTC

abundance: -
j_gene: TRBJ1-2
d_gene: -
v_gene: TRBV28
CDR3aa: CASRRIRYTF
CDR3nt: TGTGCCAGCAGGAGGATCCGCTACACCTTC

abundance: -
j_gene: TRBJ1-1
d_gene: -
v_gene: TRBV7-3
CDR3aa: CASSLMGQGTEAFF
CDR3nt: TGTGCCAGCAGCTTAATGGGGCAGGGTACTGAAGCTTTCTTT

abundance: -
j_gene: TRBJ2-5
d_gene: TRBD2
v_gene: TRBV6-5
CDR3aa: CASSYGGGNQETQYF
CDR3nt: TGTGCCAGCAGTTACGGCGGGGGGAACCAAGAGACCCAGTACTTC

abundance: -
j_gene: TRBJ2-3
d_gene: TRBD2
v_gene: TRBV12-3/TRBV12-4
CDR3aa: CASSLVLAGDPDTQYF
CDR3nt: TGTGCCAGCAGTTTAGTACTAGCGGGAGACCCAGATACGCAGTATTTT

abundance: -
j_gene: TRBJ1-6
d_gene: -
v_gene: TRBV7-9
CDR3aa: CASSSRTPYSPLHF
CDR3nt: TGTGCCAGCAGCTCCCGGACCCCTTATTCACCCCTCCACTTT

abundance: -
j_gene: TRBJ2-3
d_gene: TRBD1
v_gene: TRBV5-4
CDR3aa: CASSTGTGVLADTQYF
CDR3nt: TGTGCCAGCAGCACCGGGACAGGGGTGCTAGCAGATACGCAGTATTTT

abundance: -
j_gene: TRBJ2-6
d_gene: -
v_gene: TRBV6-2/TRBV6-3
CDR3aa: CASSLPGGANVLTF
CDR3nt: TGTGCCAGCAGCCTCCCGGGGGGGGCCAACGTCCTGACTTTC

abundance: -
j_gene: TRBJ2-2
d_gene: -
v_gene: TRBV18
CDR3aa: CASSPGGQTNTGELFF
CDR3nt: TGTGCCAGCTCACCGGGCGGACAGACGAACACCGGGGAGCTGTTTTTT

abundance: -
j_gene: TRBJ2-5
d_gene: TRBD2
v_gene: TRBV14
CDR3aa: CASSLPGTSGGPYQETQYF
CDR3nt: TGTGCCAGCAGCCTTCCTGGGACTAGCGGGGGCCCGTACCAAGAGACCCAGTACTTC

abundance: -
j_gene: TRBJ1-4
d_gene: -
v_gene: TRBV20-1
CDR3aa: CSARGVQEAEKLFF
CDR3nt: TGCAGTGCTAGAGGAGTACAGGAGGCTGAAAAACTGTTTTTT

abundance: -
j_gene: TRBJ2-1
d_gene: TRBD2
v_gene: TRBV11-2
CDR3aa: CASSYVAGAYNEQFF
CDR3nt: TGTGCCAGCAGCTACGTAGCGGGAGCGTACAATGAGCAGTTCTTC

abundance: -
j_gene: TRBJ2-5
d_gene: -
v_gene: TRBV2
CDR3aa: CAGRDMSPPTQYF
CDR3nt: TGTGCCGGGAGGGACATGAGTCCGCCGACCCAGTACTTC

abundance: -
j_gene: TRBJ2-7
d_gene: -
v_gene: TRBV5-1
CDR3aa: CASRRRGEQYF
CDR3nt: TGCGCCAGCAGACGTCGGGGCGAGCAGTACTTC

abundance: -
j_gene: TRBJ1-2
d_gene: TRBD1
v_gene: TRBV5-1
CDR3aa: CASSYRHRGLNGYTF
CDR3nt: TGCGCCAGCAGCTACAGACACAGGGGACTCAATGGCTACACCTTC

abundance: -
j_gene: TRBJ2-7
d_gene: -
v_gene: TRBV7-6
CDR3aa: CASSLATESYEQYF
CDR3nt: TGTGCCAGCAGCTTAGCGACAGAGAGCTACGAGCAGTACTTC

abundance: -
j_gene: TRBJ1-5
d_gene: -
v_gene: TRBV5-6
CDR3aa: CASSTQDQPQHF
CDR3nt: TGTGCCAGCAGCACGCAAGATCAGCCCCAGCATTTT

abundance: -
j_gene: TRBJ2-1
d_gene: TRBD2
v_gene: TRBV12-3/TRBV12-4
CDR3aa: CASIPAGGRGEQFF
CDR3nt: TGTGCCAGCATCCCAGCGGGGGGGCGGGGTGAGCAGTTCTTC

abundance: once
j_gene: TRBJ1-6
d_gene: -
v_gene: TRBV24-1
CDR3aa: CATSDLTGIGSYNSPLHF
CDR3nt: TGTGCCACCAGTGACTTGACAGGCATCGGTTCCTATAATTCACCCCTCCACTTT

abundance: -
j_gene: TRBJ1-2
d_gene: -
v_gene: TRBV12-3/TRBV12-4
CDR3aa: CASSAAYGYTF
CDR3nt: TGTGCCAGCAGTGCGGCCTATGGCTACACCTTC

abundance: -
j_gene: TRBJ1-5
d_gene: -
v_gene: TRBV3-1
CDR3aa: CASSQDRGYTNQPQHF
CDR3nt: TGTGCCAGCAGCCAAGATCGGGGGTACACCAATCAGCCCCAGCATTTT

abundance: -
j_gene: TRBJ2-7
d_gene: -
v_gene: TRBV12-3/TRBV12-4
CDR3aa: CASSFEGSHEQYF
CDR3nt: TGTGCCAGCAGTTTTGAGGGTTCCCACGAGCAGTACTTC

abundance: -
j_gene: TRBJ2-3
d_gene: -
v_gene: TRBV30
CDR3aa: CALSRAGNTDTQYF
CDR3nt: TGTGCCCTAAGTAGGGCGGGCAACACAGATACGCAGTATTTT

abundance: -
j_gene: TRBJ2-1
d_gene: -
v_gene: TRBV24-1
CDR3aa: CATSGAYNEQFF
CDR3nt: TGTGCCACCAGCGGGGCCTACAATGAGCAGTTCTTC

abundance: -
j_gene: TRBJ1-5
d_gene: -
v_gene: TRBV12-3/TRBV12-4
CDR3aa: CASRDGRSGPQHF
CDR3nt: TGTGCCAGCAGGGACGGCAGGAGTGGTCCCCAGCATTTT

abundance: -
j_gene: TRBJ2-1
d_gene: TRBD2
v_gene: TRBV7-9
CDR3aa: CASSPDLLAGESSYNEQFF
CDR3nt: TGTGCCAGCAGCCCTGACCTCCTAGCGGGGGAGAGCTCCTACAATGAGCAGTTCTTC

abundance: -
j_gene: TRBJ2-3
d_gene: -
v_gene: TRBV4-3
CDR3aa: CASSQAGRPDTQYF
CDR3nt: TGCGCCAGCAGCCAGGCGGGAAGGCCAGATACGCAGTATTTT

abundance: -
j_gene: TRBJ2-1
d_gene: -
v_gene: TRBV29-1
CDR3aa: CSVEALLGDSYNEQFF
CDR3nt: TGCAGCGTTGAAGCCCTTCTCGGAGACTCCTACAATGAGCAGTTCTTC

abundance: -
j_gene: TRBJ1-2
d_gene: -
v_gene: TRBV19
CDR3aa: CASSSTVGYTF
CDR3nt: TGTGCCAGTAGTAGTACGGTAGGCTACACCTTC

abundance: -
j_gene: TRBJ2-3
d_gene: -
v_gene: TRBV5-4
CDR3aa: CASSSKLNPADTQYF
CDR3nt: TGTGCCAGCAGCTCGAAGCTTAACCCGGCAGATACGCAGTATTTT

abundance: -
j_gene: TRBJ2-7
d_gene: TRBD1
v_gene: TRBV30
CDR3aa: CALRQGYEQYF
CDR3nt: TGTGCCCTCCGACAGGGCTACGAGCAGTACTTC

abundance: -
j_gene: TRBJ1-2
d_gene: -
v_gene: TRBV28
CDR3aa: CASSWVYRNNYGYTF
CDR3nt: TGTGCCAGCAGTTGGGTTTACAGAAATAACTATGGCTACACCTTC

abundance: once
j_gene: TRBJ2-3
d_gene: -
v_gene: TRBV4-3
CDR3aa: CASSQGAATDTQYF
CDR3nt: TGCGCCAGCAGCCAAGGGGCTGCAACAGATACGCAGTATTTT

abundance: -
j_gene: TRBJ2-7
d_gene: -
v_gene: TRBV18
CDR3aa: CASSPRDKRYEQYF
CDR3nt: TGTGCCAGCTCACCCCGGGACAAGAGGTACGAGCAGTACTTC

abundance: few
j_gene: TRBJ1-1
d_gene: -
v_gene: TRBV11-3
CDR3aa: CASSSGNTEAFF
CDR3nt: TGTGCCAGCAGCTCCGGGAACACTGAAGCTTTCTTT

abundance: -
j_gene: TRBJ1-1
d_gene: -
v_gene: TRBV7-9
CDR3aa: CASSPSSTAEAFF
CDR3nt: TGTGCCAGCAGCCCGTCCTCCACCGCTGAAGCTTTCTTT

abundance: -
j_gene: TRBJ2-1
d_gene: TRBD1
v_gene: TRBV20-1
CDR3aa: CSARGLGQTSSYNEQFF
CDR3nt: TGCAGTGCTAGAGGTCTGGGACAGACGAGCTCCTACAATGAGCAGTTCTTC

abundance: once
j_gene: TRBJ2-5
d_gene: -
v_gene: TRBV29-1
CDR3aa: CSVEVVLETQYF
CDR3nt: TGCAGCGTTGAGGTGGTTTTAGAGACCCAGTACTTC

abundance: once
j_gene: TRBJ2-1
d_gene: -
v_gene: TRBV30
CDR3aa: CAWSVLAVEQFF
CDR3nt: TGTGCCTGGAGTGTACTGGCCGTGGAGCAGTTCTTC

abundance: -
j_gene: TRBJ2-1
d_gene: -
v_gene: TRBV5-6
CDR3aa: CASRGGGNDEQFF
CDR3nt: TGTGCCAGCAGGGGAGGGGGGAACGATGAGCAGTTCTTC

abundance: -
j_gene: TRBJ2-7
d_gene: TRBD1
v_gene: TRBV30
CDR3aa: CAWSVEDRDSYEQYF
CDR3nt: TGTGCCTGGAGTGTGGAAGACAGGGACTCCTACGAGCAGTACTTC

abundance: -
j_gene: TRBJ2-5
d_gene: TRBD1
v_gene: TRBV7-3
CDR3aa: CASSLTGQRETQYF
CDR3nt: TGTGCCAGCAGCTTAACGGGACAGCGAGAGACCCAGTACTTC

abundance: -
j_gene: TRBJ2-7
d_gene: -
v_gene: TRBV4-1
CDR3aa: CASSLSGTYSYEQYF
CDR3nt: TGCGCCAGCAGCCTTTCCGGGACCTACTCCTACGAGCAGTACTTC

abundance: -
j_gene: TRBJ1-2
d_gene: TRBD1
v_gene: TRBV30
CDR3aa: CAWITGQGNGYTF
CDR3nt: TGTGCCTGGATCACCGGACAGGGGAATGGCTACACCTTC

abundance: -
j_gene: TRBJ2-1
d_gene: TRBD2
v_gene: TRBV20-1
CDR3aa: CSARDIAGGPYNEQFF
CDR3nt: TGCAGTGCTAGAGATATAGCGGGGGGGCCCTACAATGAGCAGTTCTTC

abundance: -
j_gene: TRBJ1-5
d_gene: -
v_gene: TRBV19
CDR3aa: CASSIFEGGYQPQHF
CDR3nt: TGTGCCAGTAGTATTTTTGAAGGTGGTTATCAGCCCCAGCATTTT

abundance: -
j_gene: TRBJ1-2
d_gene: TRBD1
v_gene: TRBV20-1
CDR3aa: CSANQGAPGYTF
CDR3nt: TGCAGTGCTAATCAGGGGGCGCCAGGCTACACCTTC

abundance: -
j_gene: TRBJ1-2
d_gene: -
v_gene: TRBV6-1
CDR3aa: CATKVIPRGGSRVGYGYTF
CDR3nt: TGTGCCACCAAAGTGATCCCGAGGGGAGGTTCGCGGGTCGGCTATGGCTACACCTTC

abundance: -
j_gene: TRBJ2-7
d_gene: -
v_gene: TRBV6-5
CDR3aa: CASSVTGYEQYF
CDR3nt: TGTGCCAGCAGCGTTACAGGGTACGAGCAGTACTTC

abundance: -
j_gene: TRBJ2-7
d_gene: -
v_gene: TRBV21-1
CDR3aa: CASSKACRGIHEQYF
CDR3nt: TGTGCCAGCAGCAAAGCCTGCCGGGGTATTCACGAGCAGTACTTC

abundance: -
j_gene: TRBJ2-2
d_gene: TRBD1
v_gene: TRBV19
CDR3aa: CASSRDREGTGELFF
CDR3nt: TGTGCCAGTAGTAGGGACAGGGAGGGCACCGGGGAGCTGTTTTTT